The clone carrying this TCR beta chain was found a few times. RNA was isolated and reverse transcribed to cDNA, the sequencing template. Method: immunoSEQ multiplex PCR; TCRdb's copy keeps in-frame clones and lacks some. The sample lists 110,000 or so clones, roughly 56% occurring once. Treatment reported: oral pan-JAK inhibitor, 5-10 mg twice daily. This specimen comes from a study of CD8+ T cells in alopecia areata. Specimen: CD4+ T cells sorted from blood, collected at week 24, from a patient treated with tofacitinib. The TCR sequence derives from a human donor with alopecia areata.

CDR3 sequence: CASSVGGLGEAFF. In DNA form, the CDR3 reads TGTGCCAGCAGCGTAGGGGGACTAGGCGAAGCTTTCTTT. V and J are TRBV9 and TRBJ1-1; TRBD1 might be the D (5 bases). The CDR3 is 13 amino acids. With 0 bases removed from V and 8 bases from J, the gap between germline ends came to 11 bases. Germline V gene lookup returns CDR1 SGDLS and CDR2 YYNGEE.